These T cell receptor beta chains were read from a single sample in a study of PD-1 blockade in classical Hodgkin lymphoma. Sequencing was performed with immunoSEQ multiplex PCR; in TCRdb, only in-frame clones are kept and a portion is missing. The data contain around 90,000 clones, about 77% of them singletons. The material sequenced was peripheral blood mononuclear cells (PBMCs), taken before the fourth cycle of nivolumab. These receptors originate from a human donor with classical Hodgkin lymphoma. CDR3s include the opening cysteine and the closing phenylalanine or tryptophan. A D gene is named only where the DNA matches it firmly. Clone size is shown for a subset of rows, as once, few, many or a class of expanded clone.

abundance | d_gene | j_gene | v_gene | CDR3aa | CDR3nt
. | . | TRBJ1-2 | TRBV7-2 | CASSPTQGRDGYTF | TGTGCCAGCAGCCCCACCCAGGGGAGGGATGGCTACACCTTC
. | . | TRBJ2-1 | TRBV9 | CASSVGVGLNNEQFF | TGTGCCAGCAGCGTAGGGGTCGGACTCAACAATGAGCAGTTCTTC
. | TRBD1 | TRBJ1-1 | TRBV29-1 | CSVLGQGMSAEAFF | TGCAGCGTACTGGGACAGGGGATGTCAGCTGAAGCTTTCTTT
few | . | TRBJ1-6 | TRBV11-1 | CASSRRDGGGPLHF | TGTGCCAGCAGCCGCCGGGACGGCGGTGGGCCCCTCCACTTT
. | . | TRBJ1-2 | TRBV10-3 | CAISVFGQGSNYTF | TGTGCCATCAGTGTGTTCGGGCAGGGGTCGAACTACACCTTC
. | . | TRBJ2-7 | TRBV18 | CASSFSVPISYEQYF | TGTGCCAGCTCGTTTTCAGTACCCATATCCTACGAGCAGTACTTC
. | . | TRBJ1-3 | TRBV19 | CASSPGSAGLSGNTIYF | TGTGCCAGTAGCCCCGGATCGGCAGGACTCTCTGGAAACACCATATATTTT
once | . | TRBJ2-3 | TRBV6-6 | CASRTAVGDTQYF | TGTGCCAGCAGGACTGCCGTCGGAGATACGCAGTATTTT
many | TRBD1 | TRBJ1-5 | TRBV5-6 | CASSRGGRGNQPQHF | TGTGCCAGCAGCAGAGGGGGCAGGGGCAATCAGCCCCAGCATTTT
once | . | TRBJ1-1 | TRBV18 | CASSSQGGGTEAFF | TGTGCCAGCTCATCCCAGGGAGGGGGAACTGAAGCTTTCTTT
few | TRBD1 | TRBJ2-3 | TRBV14 | CASSQARTRDRGTRQYLSTDTQYF | TGTGCCAGCAGCCAAGCCCGAACCCGTGACAGGGGTACCCGCCAGTACCTCAGCACAGATACGCAGTATTTT
. | TRBD1 | TRBJ2-3 | TRBV11-3 | CASSRRGQGTDTQYF | TGTGCCAGCAGCCGAAGGGGACAGGGCACAGATACGCAGTATTTT
. | . | TRBJ2-1 | TRBV29-1 | CSVARQAGRYNEQFF | TGCAGCGTCGCTAGACAGGCCGGGAGGTACAATGAGCAGTTCTTC
. | . | TRBJ1-3 | TRBV9 | CASSVGNRGSSGNTIYF | TGTGCCAGCAGCGTAGGAAATAGGGGATCCTCTGGAAACACCATATATTTT
. | . | TRBJ1-6 | TRBV5-5 | CASSSAGAVYNSPLHF | TGTGCCAGCAGCTCGGCAGGGGCGGTCTATAATTCACCCCTCCACTTT
. | . | TRBJ2-3 | TRBV27 | CASSLQGRLDTQYF | TGTGCCAGCAGTTTACAGGGGAGGCTCGATACGCAGTATTTT
many | . | TRBJ2-2 | TRBV6-6 | CASSYSIGELFF | TGTGCCAGCAGTTACTCGATTGGGGAGCTGTTTTTT
. | . | TRBJ2-5 | TRBV29-1 | CSVLLSGSGLGGKTQYF | TGCAGCGTCCTACTCAGTGGGAGCGGGCTGGGGGGAAAGACCCAGTACTTC
. | . | TRBJ1-4 | TRBV6-6 | CASSYSGVDEKLFF | TGTGCCAGCAGTTACTCAGGGGTAGATGAAAAACTGTTTTTT
. | TRBD2 | TRBJ2-2 | TRBV28 | CASRGLAGGPGTGELFF | TGTGCCAGCCGTGGACTAGCGGGAGGGCCGGGTACCGGGGAGCTGTTTTTT
. | . | TRBJ1-5 | TRBV6-5 | CASSYSRDSNQPQHF | TGTGCCAGCAGTTACTCGAGGGACAGCAATCAGCCCCAGCATTTT
. | TRBD1 | TRBJ1-1 | TRBV30 | CAWISEGAGAEAFF | TGTGCCTGGATATCCGAGGGGGCGGGCGCTGAAGCTTTCTTT
. | . | TRBJ2-6 | TRBV18 | CASSPTGSYSGANVLTF | TGTGCCAGCTCACCGACAGGATCCTACTCTGGGGCCAACGTCCTGACTTTC
. | TRBD1 | TRBJ1-2 | TRBV7-2 | CASSLALAQSGQGRYGYTF | TGTGCCAGCAGCTTAGCCCTCGCACAATCAGGACAGGGGCGCTATGGCTACACCTTC
few | . | TRBJ1-5 | TRBV4-2 | CASSQGSQPQHF | TGTGCCAGCAGCCAAGGGAGTCAGCCCCAGCATTTT
. | . | TRBJ1-2 | TRBV6-5 | CASSYGGGNYGYTF | TGTGCCAGCAGTTATGGGGGCGGTAACTATGGCTACACCTTC
medium-sized | TRBD1 | TRBJ1-1 | TRBV4-2 | CASSLRDRVDTEAFF | TGTGCCAGCAGCCTCCGGGACAGGGTGGACACTGAAGCTTTCTTT
. | TRBD1 | TRBJ1-2 | TRBV9 | CASSLRNRGNGYTF | TGTGCCAGCAGCTTGCGCAACAGGGGCAATGGCTACACCTTC
. | TRBD2 | TRBJ2-5 | TRBV10-2 | CASSEAGGETQYF | TGCGCCAGCAGTGAGGCCGGGGGGGAGACCCAGTACTTC
. | . | TRBJ2-5 | TRBV29-1 | CSVVPHILQETQYF | TGCAGCGTTGTCCCCCATATTCTACAAGAGACCCAGTACTTC
. | . | TRBJ1-2 | TRBV10-3 | CAISYGPNGDGYTF | TGTGCCATCAGCTACGGACCAAACGGTGATGGCTACACCTTC
. | TRBD1 | TRBJ1-2 | TRBV6-5 | CASSQGQPGVRGYTF | TGTGCCAGCAGTCAGGGACAGCCAGGAGTCCGGGGCTACACCTTC
. | . | TRBJ2-7 | TRBV18 | CASSPTPLATRLNYEQYF | TGTGCCAGCTCACCAACTCCCCTAGCGACCAGACTGAATTACGAGCAGTACTTC
. | TRBD1 | TRBJ2-7 | TRBV7-3 | CASSLTGTGLNEQYF | TGTGCCAGCAGCTTAACCGGGACAGGTCTCAACGAGCAGTACTTC
once | . | TRBJ2-3 | TRBV27 | CASSLSDSHYTDTQYF | TGTGCCAGCAGTTTAAGCGACAGCCACTACACAGATACGCAGTATTTT
. | . | TRBJ2-3 | TRBV6-1 | CASTGTSRTDTQYF | TGTGCCAGTACCGGGACTTCTCGCACAGATACGCAGTATTTT
. | . | TRBJ2-7 | TRBV7-9 | CASSLLTWGTYEQYF | TGTGCCAGCAGCTTATTGACGTGGGGGACCTACGAGCAGTACTTC
few | . | TRBJ2-7 | TRBV29-1 | CSVLVVNTYEQYF | TGCAGCGTTTTGGTGGTCAACACCTACGAGCAGTACTTC
. | TRBD1 | TRBJ2-5 | TRBV7-3 | CASSQGQGPVGETQYF | TGTGCCAGCAGCCAAGGACAGGGGCCAGTAGGAGAGACCCAGTACTTC
. | . | TRBJ2-7 | TRBV6-5 | CASSYSGSTYEQYF | TGTGCCAGCAGTTACTCGGGCAGTACGTACGAGCAGTACTTC
. | . | TRBJ2-1 | TRBV7-2 | CASISSGTLMSSYNEQFF | TGTGCCAGCATCTCTAGTGGAACCCTAATGAGCTCCTACAATGAGCAGTTCTTC
. | TRBD2 | TRBJ2-1 | TRBV12-5 | CASGLVSSGSYNEQFF | TGTGCTAGTGGTTTGGTATCTAGCGGCTCCTACAATGAGCAGTTCTTC
. | . | TRBJ2-3 | TRBV7-9 | CASSPPRGFSTDTQYF | TGTGCCAGCAGCCCGCCTCGAGGTTTTAGCACAGATACGCAGTATTTT
few | TRBD2 | TRBJ2-7 | TRBV28 | CASSLLGRFSYEQYF | TGTGCCAGCAGTCTCCTCGGGAGGTTCTCCTACGAGCAGTACTTC
. | . | TRBJ2-1 | TRBV6-5 | CASSYSDRSSYNEQFF | TGTGCCAGCAGTTACTCCGACAGGAGCTCCTACAATGAGCAGTTCTTC
. | . | TRBJ2-7 | TRBV6-5 | CASSSPEGAGKRQYF | TGTGCCAGCAGTTCCCCTGAGGGGGCGGGGAAGAGGCAGTACTTC
. | TRBD1 | TRBJ1-2 | TRBV6-5 | CASSFLTGPTYGYTF | TGTGCCAGCAGTTTCTTGACAGGGCCGACCTATGGCTACACCTTC
. | TRBD2 | TRBJ2-1 | TRBV11-2 | CASSLQRGDNEQFF | TGTGCCAGCAGCTTACAGCGGGGGGACAATGAGCAGTTCTTC
. | TRBD1 | TRBJ2-1 | TRBV7-9 | CASSSWTGANEQFF | TGTGCCAGCAGCTCATGGACAGGGGCCAATGAGCAGTTCTTC
. | TRBD1 | TRBJ1-2 | TRBV2 | CASQRQGANYGYTF | TGTGCCAGCCAACGACAGGGGGCTAACTATGGCTACACCTTC
. | TRBD1 | TRBJ1-3 | TRBV4-3 | CASSERTGGLNTIYF | TGCGCCAGCAGCGAACGGACAGGGGGGTTAAACACCATATATTTT
. | . | TRBJ1-5 | TRBV29-1 | CSALRDKNQPQHF | TGCAGCGCCCTCCGGGACAAAAATCAGCCCCAGCATTTT
. | TRBD1 | TRBJ1-2 | TRBV29-1 | CSIGTGNYGYTF | TGCAGCATCGGGACAGGGAACTATGGCTACACCTTC
once | . | TRBJ2-7 | TRBV7-9 | CASSLPREGAEQYF | TGTGCCAGCAGCTTACCCAGGGAAGGGGCCGAGCAGTACTTC
. | . | TRBJ2-4 | TRBV29-1 | CSPCVPKNIQYF | TGCAGCCCGTGTGTACCCAAAAACATTCAGTACTTC
. | . | TRBJ2-7 | TRBV7-9 | CASSSSGRSYEQYF | TGTGCCAGCAGCTCCTCAGGGCGCTCCTACGAGCAGTACTTC
. | . | TRBJ1-5 | TRBV7-9 | CASSEHSNQPQHF | TGTGCCAGCAGCGAACATAGCAATCAGCCCCAGCATTTT
. | . | TRBJ2-3 | TRBV9 | CASSLRLEAGTDTQYF | TGTGCCAGCAGCCTCAGACTAGAGGCGGGCACAGATACGCAGTATTTT